Included here is one TCR beta chain sequence, with context. V was pared by 2 bases and J by 0 bases, with 2 bases between. The CDR3 runs to 13 residues. From germline, CDR1 is KGHSH and CDR2 LQKENI. The data stem from a study of control samples from healthy donors and cancer patients. Only in-frame clones appear in the TCRdb table, and some are missing; sequencing was by immunoSEQ multiplex PCR. This sample has over 100,000 clones; approximately 90% occur once, and the top ten carry approximately 16%. The rearrangement joins TRBV18 to TRBJ1-5, with unresolved D. The material sequenced was blood. The TCR comes from a woman in her forties or fifties in good health. CDR3 sequence: CASSPDSNQPQHF. As DNA, the CDR3 is TGTGCCAGCTCACCAGATAGCAATCAGCCCCAGCATTTT.